These T cell receptor beta chains were read from a single sample in a study of regulatory T cells in long-lasting Graves disease. TCRdb re-called the multiplex PCR reads with MiXCR, one entry per CDR3 protein. The table shows approximately 560,000 distinct CDR3 sequences, with roughly a sixth occurring only once. The sample was also linked to a second study, of T cells in Graves' hyperthyroidism and ophthalmopathy.

This sample comprised peripheral blood mononuclear cells (PBMCs), obtained at new diagnosis, from a patient treated with antithyroid drugs. The source of these receptors is a man between 18 and 29 years old with Graves disease. CDR3s include the opening cysteine and the closing phenylalanine or tryptophan. Each record gives: CDR3 protein, CDR3 DNA, V gene, clone size, D gene, J gene. D genes are given only for firm matches. The listing skips clone size in some rows; elsewhere it reads once, few, many or a size class.

CDR3 protein: CASSPPTSGIIGNKQFF
CDR3 DNA: TGTGCCAGCTCACCACCGACTAGCGGGATCATCGGGAATAAGCAGTTCTTC
V gene: TRBV18
clone size: .
D gene: TRBD2
J gene: TRBJ2-1

CDR3 protein: CASSLAGGRYLTDTQYF
CDR3 DNA: TGCGCCAGCAGCTTGGCGGGCGGGAGATACCTCACAGATACGCAGTATTTT
V gene: TRBV5-1
clone size: many
D gene: TRBD2
J gene: TRBJ2-3

CDR3 protein: CASSIDLGSSYNEQFF
CDR3 DNA: TGTGCCAGTAGTATAGATTTGGGGAGCTCCTACAATGAGCAGTTCTTC
V gene: TRBV19
clone size: few
D gene: .
J gene: TRBJ2-1

CDR3 protein: CASSDPPLQGGNDEQYF
CDR3 DNA: TGTGCCAGCAGCGACCCCCCCCTACAGGGAGGTAATGACGAGCAGTACTTC
V gene: TRBV4-2
clone size: .
D gene: .
J gene: TRBJ2-7

CDR3 protein: CASSSIGAGELFF
CDR3 DNA: TGTGCCAGTAGTTCCATCGGGGCCGGGGAGCTGTTTTTT
V gene: TRBV19
clone size: .
D gene: .
J gene: TRBJ2-2

CDR3 protein: CASSSGQGGGQPQHF
CDR3 DNA: TGTGCCAGCAGCTCCGGACAGGGGGGTGGTCAGCCCCAGCATTTT
V gene: TRBV7-2
clone size: many
D gene: TRBD1
J gene: TRBJ1-5

CDR3 protein: CASSLAGANGIQYF
CDR3 DNA: TGTGCCAGCAGTTTAGCAGGGGCCAATGGCATTCAGTACTTC
V gene: TRBV28
clone size: many
D gene: .
J gene: TRBJ2-4

CDR3 protein: CSVMWRRRLNNEQFF
CDR3 DNA: TGCAGCGTTATGTGGAGACGTCGTCTAAACAATGAGCAGTTCTTC
V gene: TRBV29-1
clone size: .
D gene: .
J gene: TRBJ2-1

CDR3 protein: CSVVGQAYEQYF
CDR3 DNA: TGCAGCGTTGTTGGACAGGCCTACGAGCAGTACTTC
V gene: TRBV29-1
clone size: .
D gene: TRBD1
J gene: TRBJ2-7

CDR3 protein: CASRERTGRNSPLHF
CDR3 DNA: TGTGCCAGCAGGGAAAGGACAGGTCGTAATTCACCCCTCCACTTT
V gene: TRBV2
clone size: few
D gene: TRBD1
J gene: TRBJ1-6

CDR3 protein: CASSYPYNEQFF
CDR3 DNA: TGCGCCAGCAGCTATCCCTACAATGAGCAGTTCTTC
V gene: TRBV5-1
clone size: many
D gene: .
J gene: TRBJ2-1

CDR3 protein: CASSSSESSYEQYF
CDR3 DNA: TGTGCCAGCAGTTCGTCGGAAAGCTCCTACGAGCAGTACTTC
V gene: TRBV28
clone size: .
D gene: .
J gene: TRBJ2-7

CDR3 protein: CASSQDWGESSYNEQFF
CDR3 DNA: TGTGCCAGCAGCCAAGATTGGGGGGAAAGCTCCTACAATGAGCAGTTCTTC
V gene: TRBV3-1
clone size: .
D gene: .
J gene: TRBJ2-1

CDR3 protein: CASSPPSADYYEQYF
CDR3 DNA: TGTGCCAGCAGCCCTCCATCAGCGGACTACTACGAGCAGTACTTC
V gene: TRBV11-1
clone size: many
D gene: .
J gene: TRBJ2-7

CDR3 protein: CASSSTRNTGELFF
CDR3 DNA: TGCGCCAGCAGCTCAACTAGAAACACCGGGGAGCTGTTTTTT
V gene: TRBV5-1
clone size: few
D gene: .
J gene: TRBJ2-2

CDR3 protein: CASSDRGLRTEAFF
CDR3 DNA: TGTGCCAGCAGCGACAGGGGGCTTAGGACTGAAGCTTTCTTT
V gene: TRBV4-2
clone size: once
D gene: TRBD1
J gene: TRBJ1-1

CDR3 protein: CASSDTGDPYNSPLHF
CDR3 DNA: TGTGCCAGCAGTGACACAGGTGATCCCTATAATTCACCCCTCCACTTT
V gene: TRBV9
clone size: .
D gene: .
J gene: TRBJ1-6

CDR3 protein: CASSEFGVGGEQFF
CDR3 DNA: TGTGCCAGCAGTGAATTTGGGGTGGGCGGTGAGCAGTTCTTC
V gene: TRBV6-2/TRBV6-3
clone size: .
D gene: .
J gene: TRBJ2-1

CDR3 protein: CSAPGTGVNQPQHF
CDR3 DNA: TGCAGTGCTCCCGGGACAGGCGTTAATCAGCCCCAGCATTTT
V gene: TRBV20-1
clone size: many
D gene: TRBD1
J gene: TRBJ1-5

CDR3 protein: CAGSPPIDGSMNTEAFF
CDR3 DNA: TGTGCCGGCTCACCACCGATAGATGGGAGCATGAACACTGAAGCTTTCTTT
V gene: TRBV18
clone size: few
D gene: .
J gene: TRBJ1-1

CDR3 protein: CASTGQAHNEQFF
CDR3 DNA: TGTGCCAGCACGGGACAGGCCCACAATGAGCAGTTCTTC
V gene: TRBV3-1
clone size: many
D gene: TRBD1
J gene: TRBJ2-1